This TCR beta chain was profiled in a study of T-cell reconstitution after alpha-beta-depleted transplantation in children. V gave up 5 bases and J gave up 3 bases, with 10 bases separating them. The CDR3 spans 14 residues. Germline CDR1 is SSHAT and CDR2 is FNYEAQ (reference sequence). The sample holds many counts of this clonotype. Researchers prepared the TCRbeta library using unique molecular identifiers, the study reports. TCRdb reprocessed the PCR reads via MiXCR and lists one record per CDR3 protein. The table shows over 45,000 distinct CDR3 sequences, with about 5% occurring only once. The sequencing used PBMCs, mostly from graft donor cells, collected 60 days after TCRalphabeta/CD19-depleted stem cell transplant. The clonotype was recovered from a female patient younger than 10 who had a stem cell transplant for aplastic anemia, so the T cells may come from the graft donor. The chain is built from TRBV7-7 and TRBJ2-2, with D maybe TRBD1 (6 bases). The CDR3 reads CASSADSYTGELFF. The CDR3 DNA follows: TGTGCCAGCAGCGCGGACAGCTACACCGGGGAGCTGTTTTTT.